This is a list of T cell receptor beta chains from one sample in a study of CD8 T cells in Susac syndrome. TCRdb re-analysed the immunoSEQ multiplex PCR reads in MiXCR, keeping a single row per CDR3 protein. The data show 200,000 to 300,000 distinct CDR3 sequences, with 90% to 96% seen just once and around 0.1% held by the top ten. Sequenced sample: CD4+ T cells from PBMCs. The receptor set was obtained from a human donor with Susac syndrome. Each CDR3 is given with its conserved first and last residue. Each record gives: V gene, J gene, CDR3 protein.

>TRBV4-1|TRBJ2-7
CASSQAIATGALEQYF
>TRBV18|TRBJ2-1
CASSPGTNNEQFF
>TRBV30|TRBJ1-1
CAWVGQNTEAFF
>TRBV20-1|TRBJ1-1
CSAPEMTGRKTEAFF
>TRBV29-1|TRBJ1-1
CSVDNTIEAFF
>TRBV29-1|TRBJ2-7
CSPAEEEGYYEQYF
>TRBV28|TRBJ1-5
CASKITGGGQPQHF
>TRBV29-1|TRBJ2-7
CSVAGLAEPLNEQYF
>TRBV7-6|TRBJ2-1
CASSTRAGLAANEQFF
>TRBV20-1|TRBJ2-7
CSARGQWSSYEQYF
>TRBV4-1|TRBJ2-7
CASSQDHSGNYEQYF
>TRBV4-2|TRBJ2-1
CASSQDPGGGSSYNEQFF
>TRBV3-1|TRBJ2-1
CASSQRLAANEQFF
>TRBV20-1|TRBJ2-2
CSAHRAATGELFF
>TRBV5-4|TRBJ1-5
CASSLVPGVGQPQHF
>TRBV10-3|TRBJ2-7
CATRTGTSGRTYEQYF
>TRBV4-1|TRBJ2-7
CASSQESRGYEQYF
>TRBV28|TRBJ1-4
CASGTAFNEKLFF
>TRBV14|TRBJ1-4
CASSQEALRNEKLFF
>TRBV29-1|TRBJ1-1
CSVDGGNTEAFF
>TRBV15|TRBJ2-5
CATSRDHQETQYF
>TRBV6-2/TRBV6-3|TRBJ1-5
CASTSRESQPQHF
>TRBV29-1|TRBJ2-1
CSGGQGQYNEQFF
>TRBV7-9|TRBJ2-2
CASSFAGELFF
>TRBV12-3/TRBV12-4|TRBJ2-7
CASRGLRTGNYEQYF
>TRBV6-5|TRBJ2-1
CASSYGGSNHNEQFF
>TRBV24-1|TRBJ2-1
CATSVPAGNEQFF
>TRBV2|TRBJ2-7
CASSQQGFDEQYF
>TRBV20-1|TRBJ2-3
CSATPTSGRVGDTQYF
>TRBV6-5|TRBJ2-7
CASRGQVPYEQYF
>TRBV3-1|TRBJ2-7
CASSQTRGTYEQYF
>TRBV6-6|TRBJ1-1
CASSYLRAAMNTEAFF
>TRBV7-2|TRBJ2-7
CASSLYGNYEQYF
>TRBV20-1|TRBJ2-2
CSASYTGELFF
>TRBV12-3/TRBV12-4|TRBJ1-2
CASSPGTGVYGYTF
>TRBV7-6|TRBJ2-6
CASSLDHPGQAGANVLTF
>TRBV25-1|TRBJ1-1
CASSDFGNTEAFF
>TRBV12-5|TRBJ2-7
CASGWTSEQYF
>TRBV5-4|TRBJ1-2
CASSMTGITYGYTF
>TRBV5-1|TRBJ2-5
CASSPRAGGGETQYF
>TRBV20-1|TRBJ2-4
CSARLGGNIQYF
>TRBV20-1|TRBJ1-2
CSADLYGYTF
>TRBV20-1|TRBJ2-1
CSAHTSGNEQFF
>TRBV4-1|TRBJ2-7
CASSYSGRDYEQYF
>TRBV29-1|TRBJ1-5
CSVEGGRGQPQHF
>TRBV18|TRBJ2-7
CASSPLQGQSYEQYF
>TRBV30|TRBJ1-1
CAWSVTGVYTEAFF
>TRBV12-3/TRBV12-4|TRBJ2-7
CASSLREGRQYF
>TRBV29-1|TRBJ2-7
CSVAHPSEQYF
>TRBV20-1|TRBJ2-7
CSASSLGVPGRYEQYF
>TRBV6-1|TRBJ2-7
CASSRTGIYEQYF
>TRBV12-3/TRBV12-4|TRBJ2-4
CASSEYFSKNIQYF
>TRBV30|TRBJ2-4
CAWTANPGFIQYF
>TRBV20-1|TRBJ1-2
CSAPGQGVYGYTF
>TRBV29-1|TRBJ2-5
CSAAPGGVETQYF
>TRBV20-1|TRBJ2-6
CSANLAAHSGANVLTF
>TRBV29-1|TRBJ2-5
CSGMGKLRRETQYF
>TRBV20-1|TRBJ2-1
CSAPPSGPSLDEQFF
>TRBV24-1|TRBJ1-1
CATGPPCRKNTEAFF